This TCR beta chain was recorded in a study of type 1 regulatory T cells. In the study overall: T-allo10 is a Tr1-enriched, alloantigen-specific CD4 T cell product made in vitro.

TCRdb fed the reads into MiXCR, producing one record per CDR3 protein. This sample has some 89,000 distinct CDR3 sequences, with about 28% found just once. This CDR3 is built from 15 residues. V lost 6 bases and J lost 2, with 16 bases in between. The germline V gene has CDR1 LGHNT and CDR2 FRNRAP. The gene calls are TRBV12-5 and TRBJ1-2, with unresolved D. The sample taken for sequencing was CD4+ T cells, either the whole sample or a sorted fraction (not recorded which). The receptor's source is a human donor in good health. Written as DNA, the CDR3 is TGTGCTAGTGGGAACACGGAGGACCTCAACTATGGCTACACCTTC. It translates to CASGNTEDLNYGYTF.